This TCR beta chain was profiled in a study of cytomegalovirus exposure and HLA in healthy donors. Study-wide results and caveats: Using the classifier, cytomegalovirus status was reportedly diagnosed with high specificity and sensitivity. One cluster of highly shared sequence variants probably arose as a sequencing artifact. Later analysis showed most CMV-associated TCR beta chains appearing HLA-restricted.

For this clone: The antigen is undetermined.

Per germline, CDR1 LGHNA and CDR2 YSLEER. The CDR3 is made up of 16 amino acids. The junction had 4 bases not matched to a gene; V was cut back by 0 bases and J by 4 bases. It was with 60 Vbeta and 13 Jbeta primers that the PCR ran. Repertoires were generated with immunoSEQ multiplex PCR, while TCRdb's copy carries only in-frame clones and drops some. The data show 150,000 or so clones, around 84% seen once. The genes are TRBV4-3 and TRBJ2-3; 10 bases match TRBD2. This receptor was obtained from a male donor in good health and CMV-seropositive. Sample: PBMCs. The CDR3 protein is CASSQDPSGRSDTQYF. Here the CDR3 DNA reads TGCGCCAGCAGCCAAGATCCTAGCGGGAGATCAGATACGCAGTATTTT.